This T cell receptor (beta chain) is drawn from a study of beta chain features in type 1 diabetes (dated by TCRdb to the late 2010s). In the study overall: Patients and healthy donors did not differ in mean age, gender distribution, total cell number or subset yield. A total of around 110,000,000 sorted cells were examined across all samples, and RNA yield correlated strongly with the number of cells per subset. In the study, recently diagnosed type 1 diabetes patients and matched healthy donors were compared on the TCRB repertoires of their sorted circulating CD4+ T cell subsets. Whereas all 28 donors provided naive and central memory subsets, regulatory and stem cell-like memory subsets were isolated from just 8 patients and roughly 8 healthy donors.

Taken from cysteine to phenylalanine, the CDR3 has 14 residues. Just CDR3 DNA is preserved here, 42 bases in frame from base 1. CDR1 and CDR2, per the germline V gene, are SGHNT and YENEEA. V is pared back by 8 bases and J by 4 bases, with 14 bases lying between the germline termini. The entire amount of isolated RNA was reverse transcribed using the High Capacity cDNA Reverse Transcription Kit, so the sequenced TCRB transcripts were expressed ones. Naive, central memory and regulatory T cell samples underwent deep immunoSEQ sequencing, averaging approximately 3.5 million total reads per sample. After sorted cells were lysed in RLT buffer, RNA was extracted with DNase-treated RNeasy Micro or Mini kits, with the choice depending on cell number. Each cell subset was processed on its own to prevent cross-contamination, while patient and healthy donor samples were processed together. The immunoSEQ multiplex PCR was used to amplify TCRB sequences from cDNA, generating 87-bp fragments that spanned the CDR3 region. The amplicons were sequenced using the Illumina HiSeq platform. The study's own analysis went as follows. Synthetic template baselines were used to correct PCR bias computationally, reads within Hamming distance 2 were collapsed, and singletons that could not be merged were discarded. By aligning reads against IMGT, V, D and J genes, CDR3 length, and insertions or deletions at six rearrangement sites were assigned. Within each subset, clonotype counts were normalized to sorted cell number, and only after that were true diversity and Gini coefficients computed with the tcR R package. The overlap coefficient, calculated on TCRB nucleotide sequences, was used to measure repertoire sharing. As a proxy for the pre-selection repertoire, out-of-frame TCRB sequences from naive cells were analyzed. Held by TCRdb, this immuneACCESS table contains in-frame sequences only and omits some clones. Under half of the omission traces to an unresolved V gene where checked; the cause of the rest is unknown. V, J and clone size reflect that table, while D and trimming were determined from the DNA. The sample includes some 410,000 clones, with approximately 14% observed a single time. Jointly, the top ten make up around 0.039% of the sample.

Each donor gave one peripheral blood draw, averaging approximately 0.12 L, which was collected into heparinised tubes. Naive, central memory, regulatory and stem cell-like memory CD4+ T cells were sorted on a BD FACSAria II using a panel including CD45RO, CCR7, CD25, CD127, CD95 and CD27. Every sorted population had a purity above 95%. PBMCs were isolated right away by Lymphoprep density gradient centrifugation and were stained directly, without culture. So that batch effects would be minimized, each experiment stained and sorted samples in pairs, pairing one healthy donor with one patient. With respect to this clone: Its antigen specificity is not known. No base qualities exist here, and no much larger clone lies one base off it.

Beyond this particular receptor, the publication reports: Sequencing cDNA rather than genomic DNA could over-represent highly expressing activated cells, although activation and CD3 levels did not differ between groups. PCR might favor shorter templates, but patient and control samples were amplified and corrected together, so any skew would affect both groups equally. Naive, central memory and regulatory TCRB repertoires appeared to be more alike among patients than among healthy donors. Because the HLA sub-analyses included only small numbers of individuals, any influence of HLA type on TCRB rearrangement was left unresolved. Type 1 diabetes patients showed a moderate but significant shortening of TCRB CDR3 length in all four CD4+ subsets. At VDJ recombination sites, patients with type 1 diabetes made fewer insertions and deleted more nucleotides, a pattern implying thymic rearrangement abnormalities.

The chain was built from TRBV11-3 and TRBJ2-2; TRBD1 might be the D gene, on 6 matching bases. The sample was naive CD4+ T cells from blood. This sample's cell subset or site label indicates: true naive CD4+ T cells. The TCR comes from a man younger than 40 in good health. The sequence in DNA is TGTGCCAGCCGGGACACCTCGACCACCGGGGAGCTGTTTTTT. Protein translation: CASRDTSTTGELFF.